A selection of T cell receptor beta chains follows, all from one sample in a study of T cell responses to AZD1222 COVID-19 vaccine. TCRdb's copy holds only in-frame clones and misses some; the assay was immunoSEQ multiplex PCR. This sample yields 150,000 to 180,000 clones, of which about nine tenths are seen a single time; 18% belongs to the top ten. The sample here was peripheral blood, taken on day 0 of AZD1222 vaccination. All receptors derive from an adult in good health. The CDR3 runs from the conserved cysteine through the conserved F or W. Fields, in order: V gene, clone size, D gene, J gene, CDR3 DNA, CDR3 protein. D genes are given only for firm matches. The size of a clone is reported for some rows only, either as once, few or many, or as a class for expanded clones.

v_call: TRBV27
clone_size: -
d_call: TRBD2
j_call: TRBJ2-7
cdr3_nt: TGTGCCAGCAGTTTAGGGCCTAGCGGGAGAGGTGAGCAGTACTTC
cdr3_aa: CASSLGPSGRGEQYF

v_call: TRBV7-8
clone_size: few
d_call: TRBD1
j_call: TRBJ1-5
cdr3_nt: TGTGCCAGCAGCTTACCCGGGACAGAGTATCAGCCCCAGCATTTT
cdr3_aa: CASSLPGTEYQPQHF

v_call: TRBV27
clone_size: many
d_call: -
j_call: TRBJ1-1
cdr3_nt: TGTGCCAGCAGCCTCCTTCGAGCTTTCTTT
cdr3_aa: CASSLLRAFF

v_call: TRBV10-1
clone_size: once
d_call: -
j_call: TRBJ2-7
cdr3_nt: TGCGCCAGCAGTGATTCTCCAGCTACAGAGCAGTACTTC
cdr3_aa: CASSDSPATEQYF

v_call: TRBV3-1/TRBV3-2
clone_size: -
d_call: -
j_call: TRBJ2-1
cdr3_nt: TGTGCCAGCAGCCAAGCCAAACCCCTGGGTACACACAATGAGCAGTTCTTC
cdr3_aa: CASSQAKPLGTHNEQFF

v_call: TRBV3-1/TRBV3-2
clone_size: -
d_call: TRBD2
j_call: TRBJ2-7
cdr3_nt: TGTGCCAGCAGCCAAGTGCATTTGGCTAGCGGAGGGCAGCAGTACTTC
cdr3_aa: CASSQVHLASGGQQYF

v_call: TRBV19
clone_size: -
d_call: -
j_call: TRBJ2-1
cdr3_nt: TGTGCCAGTAGTAAGCGGATCAGCTCCTACAATGAGCAGTTCTTC
cdr3_aa: CASSKRISSYNEQFF

v_call: TRBV21-1
clone_size: -
d_call: -
j_call: TRBJ1-2
cdr3_nt: TGTGCCAGCAGCAGGAGACCTCTAGGCTATGGCTACACCTTC
cdr3_aa: CASSRRPLGYGYTF

v_call: TRBV29-1
clone_size: -
d_call: -
j_call: TRBJ1-1
cdr3_nt: TGCAGCGTTGTTAAGGGGCAGGGCACTGAAGCTTTCTTT
cdr3_aa: CSVVKGQGTEAFF

v_call: TRBV6-2/TRBV6-3
clone_size: -
d_call: -
j_call: TRBJ1-1
cdr3_nt: TGTGCCAGCAGTTTGGGGCCGGGGAACACTGAAGCTTTCTTT
cdr3_aa: CASSLGPGNTEAFF

v_call: TRBV6-5
clone_size: -
d_call: -
j_call: TRBJ2-7
cdr3_nt: TGTGCCAGCAGTTACTCGAACGGCATTACCTACGAGCAGTACTTC
cdr3_aa: CASSYSNGITYEQYF

v_call: TRBV27
clone_size: -
d_call: -
j_call: TRBJ1-5
cdr3_nt: TGTGCCAGCAGGGCCTCCTCGACAGGTCTAATCAGCGCCCAGCATTTT
cdr3_aa: CASRASSTGLISAQHF

v_call: TRBV7-2
clone_size: -
d_call: -
j_call: TRBJ1-2
cdr3_nt: TGTGCCAGCAGCCTGGTTGCTGGGTTGCAGGGAAACTATGGCTACACCTTC
cdr3_aa: CASSLVAGLQGNYGYTF

v_call: TRBV9
clone_size: -
d_call: -
j_call: TRBJ1-3
cdr3_nt: TGTGCCAGCAGCCGGGCGGGGGGGCTTTTAGACACCATATATTTT
cdr3_aa: CASSRAGGLLDTIYF